The rows below give T cell receptor beta chains drawn from one sample of a study of blood T cell repertoires in COVID-19. The data were produced by immunoSEQ multiplex PCR, yet TCRdb's version contains in-frame clones alone and is incomplete. The sample lists about 200,000 clones, 88% occurring once. Source material: peripheral blood. Receptors were obtained from a man younger than 35 with active or convalescent COVID-19. Each CDR3 is given with its conserved first and last residue. The D gene is left open where the match is weak. A clone size is listed for some rows: how often the clone was seen (once, few, many), or a class if it is expanded.

-	TRBV6-6	-	TRBJ1-6	TGTGCCAGCAGAACCGGGACAAGCAATTCACCCCTCCACTTT	CASRTGTSNSPLHF
-	TRBV4-3	-	TRBJ1-2	TGCGCCAGCAGCCAAGATTGGAGGGACGAGGTGGGTGGCTACACCTTC	CASSQDWRDEVGGYTF
once	TRBV4-2	TRBD2	TRBJ2-1	TGTGCCAGCAGCCAAGGACCGGGACTAGACAATGAGCAGTTCTTC	CASSQGPGLDNEQFF
-	TRBV30	-	TRBJ2-6	TGTGCCTGGAGTGTAGTAGGGGTTGGGGCCAACGTCCTGACTTTC	CAWSVVGVGANVLTF
-	TRBV9	TRBD2	TRBJ2-7	TGTGCCAGCAGCGTAGATGGGGGGCTAGCGGGCAACGAGCAGTACTTC	CASSVDGGLAGNEQYF
once	TRBV7-9	TRBD1	TRBJ2-5	TGTGCCAGCAGCTTAGGAGCCCAGGGACAGCGCCAAGAGACCCAGTACTTC	CASSLGAQGQRQETQYF
-	TRBV27	-	TRBJ2-3	TGTGCCAGCAGTTTATCGAGTGCCTCTCGAGATACGCAGTATTTT	CASSLSSASRDTQYF
-	TRBV4-1	TRBD1	TRBJ1-2	TGCGCCAGCAGCCAAGGACAGGGGGCCCACCCTAACTATGGCTACACCTTC	CASSQGQGAHPNYGYTF
-	TRBV7-2	-	TRBJ1-1	TGTGCCAGCAGGAGTAGAATGGTAGAGGCTTTCTTT	CASRSRMVEAFF
-	TRBV5-1	-	TRBJ2-5	TGCGCCAGCAGCTTGGTGGTTGCGGTGGGTCAAGAGACCCAGTACTTC	CASSLVVAVGQETQYF
-	TRBV27	-	TRBJ1-2	TGTGCCAGCAGCAAAAGCGGGGGTATCTCCTATGGCTACACCTTC	CASSKSGGISYGYTF
-	TRBV5-8	-	TRBJ1-5	TGTGCCAGCAGACAGGACAATCAGCCCCAGCATTTT	CASRQDNQPQHF
-	TRBV24-1	TRBD1	TRBJ1-1	TGTGCCACCAGCGGGACAGGGTTTGAGAACACTGAAGCTTTCTTT	CATSGTGFENTEAFF
-	TRBV6-1	TRBD1	TRBJ1-5	TGTGCCAGCAGTGACGCCGGGACAGGGGTTCTACCCCAGCATTTT	CASSDAGTGVLPQHF